This TCR beta chain was sequenced during a study of T cells in Graves' hyperthyroidism and ophthalmopathy. Study-level information: Before any treatment, at initial diagnosis, peripheral blood was collected. Study-level findings and limits: Most thyroid-expanded clonotypes above 0.001 were also found in blood.

Notes on this clonotype: Its antigen remains unidentified.

RNA transcripts provided the source from which TCR beta CDR3 regions were amplified. The study used the HTBI primer set for a first-round RT-PCR of the TCR CDR3. TCRdb redid the calling of the multiplex PCR reads with MiXCR, one entry per CDR3 protein. The table has 340,000 or so distinct CDR3 sequences, approximately 22% seen once. Extraction of PBMCs used roughly 10 ml of fresh peripheral blood. Trimming removed 0 bases from V and 4 bases from J, with 16 bases in between. The V gene's germline CDR1 is SGHAT and CDR2 FQNNGV. The CDR3 is made up of 16 amino acids. The chain combines TRBV11-2 with TRBJ2-7; D possibly corresponds to TRBD2 (6 bases). Sequenced input: blood. The source is a woman in her 50s with Graves' hyperthyroidism. The DNA of the CDR3 is TGTGCCAGCAGCTTAGAGTCCCCGACTAGAGGGTACGAGCAGTACTTC. Its protein product is CASSLESPTRGYEQYF.